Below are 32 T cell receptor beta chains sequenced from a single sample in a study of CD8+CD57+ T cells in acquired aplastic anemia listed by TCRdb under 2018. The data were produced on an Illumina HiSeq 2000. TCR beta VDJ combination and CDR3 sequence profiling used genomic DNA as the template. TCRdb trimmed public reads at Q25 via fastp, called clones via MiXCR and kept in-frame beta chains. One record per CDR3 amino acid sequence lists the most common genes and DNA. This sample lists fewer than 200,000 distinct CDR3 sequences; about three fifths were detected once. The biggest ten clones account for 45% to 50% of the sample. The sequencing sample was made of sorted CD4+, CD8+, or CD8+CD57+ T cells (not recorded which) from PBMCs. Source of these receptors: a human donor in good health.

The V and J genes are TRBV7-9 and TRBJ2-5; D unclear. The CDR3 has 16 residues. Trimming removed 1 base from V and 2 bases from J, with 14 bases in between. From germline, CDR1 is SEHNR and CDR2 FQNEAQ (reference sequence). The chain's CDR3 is CASSLDRALGQETQYF. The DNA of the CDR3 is TGTGCCAGCAGCTTAGATCGGGCTTTGGGACAAGAGACCCAGTACTTC.

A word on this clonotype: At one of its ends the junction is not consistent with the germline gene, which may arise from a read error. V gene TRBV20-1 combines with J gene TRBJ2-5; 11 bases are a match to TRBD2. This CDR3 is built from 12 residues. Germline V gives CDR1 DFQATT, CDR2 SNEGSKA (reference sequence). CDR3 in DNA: TGCAGTGCTAGAGGAGTAGCGGGGGGGCCGGGGTTC. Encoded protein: CSARGVAGGPGF.

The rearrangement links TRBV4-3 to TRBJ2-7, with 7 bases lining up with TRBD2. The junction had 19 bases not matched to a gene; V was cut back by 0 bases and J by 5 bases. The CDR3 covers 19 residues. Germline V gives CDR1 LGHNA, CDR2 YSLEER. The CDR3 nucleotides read TGCGCCAGCAGCCAAGATCGAACCGAGATCGGGGAGGGGAGCGACGAGCAGTACTTC. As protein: CASSQDRTEIGEGSDEQYF.

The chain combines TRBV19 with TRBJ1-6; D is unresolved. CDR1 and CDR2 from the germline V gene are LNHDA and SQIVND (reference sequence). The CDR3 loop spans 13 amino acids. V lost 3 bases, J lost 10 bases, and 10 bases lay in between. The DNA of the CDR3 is TGTGCCAGTAGTATTTCGGGCTCCTCACCCCTCCACTTT. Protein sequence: CASSISGSSPLHF. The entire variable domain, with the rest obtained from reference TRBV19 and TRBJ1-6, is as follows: DGGITQSPKYLFRKEGQNVTLSCEQNLNHDAMYWYRQDPGQGLRLIYYSQIVNDFQKGDIAEGYSVSREKKESFPLTVTSAQKNPTAFYLCASSISGSSPLHFGNGTRLTVT.

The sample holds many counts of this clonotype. Here the CDR3 DNA reads TGCAGTGCTAGAGATGAGCAGTACAATGAGCAGTTCTTC. It is translated as CSARDEQYNEQFF. V is TRBV20-1 and J is TRBJ2-1; no reliable D call. Trimming stripped 0 bases from V and 4 bases from J, with 7 bases between. The germline V gene has CDR1 DFQATT and CDR2 SNEGSKA (reference sequence). The CDR3 contains 13 residues.

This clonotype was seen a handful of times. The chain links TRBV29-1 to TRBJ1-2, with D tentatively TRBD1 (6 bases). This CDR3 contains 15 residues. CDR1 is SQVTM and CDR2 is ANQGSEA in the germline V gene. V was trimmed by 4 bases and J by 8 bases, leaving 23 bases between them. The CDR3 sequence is CSVGGAGAHLYGYTF. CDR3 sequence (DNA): TGCAGCGTTGGGGGGGCCGGGGCGCATCTATACGGCTACACCTTC.

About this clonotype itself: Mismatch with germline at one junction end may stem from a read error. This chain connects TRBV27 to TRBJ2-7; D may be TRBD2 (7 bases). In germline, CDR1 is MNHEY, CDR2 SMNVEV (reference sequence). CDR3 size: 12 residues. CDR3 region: CVSSSRGGEQYF. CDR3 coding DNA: TGTGTCAGCAGCTCGAGGGGGGGCGAGCAGTACTTC.

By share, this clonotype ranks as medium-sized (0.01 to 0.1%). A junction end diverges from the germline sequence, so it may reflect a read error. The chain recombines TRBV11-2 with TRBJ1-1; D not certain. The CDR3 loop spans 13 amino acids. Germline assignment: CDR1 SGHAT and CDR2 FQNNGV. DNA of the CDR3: TGTGCCAGCAGCTTAGGGACGAACACTGAATCTTTCTTT. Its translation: CASSLGTNTESFF. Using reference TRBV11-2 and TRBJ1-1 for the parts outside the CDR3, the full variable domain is EAGVAQSPRYKIIEKRQSVAFWCNPISGHATLYWYQQILGQGPKLLIQFQNNGVVDDSQLPKDRFSAERLKGVDSTLKIQPAKLEDSAVYLCASSLGTNTESFFGQGTRLTVV.

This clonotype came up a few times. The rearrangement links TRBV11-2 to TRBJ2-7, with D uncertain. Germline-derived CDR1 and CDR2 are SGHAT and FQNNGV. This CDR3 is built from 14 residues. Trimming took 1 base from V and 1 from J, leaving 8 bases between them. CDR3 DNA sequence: TGTGCCAGCAGCTTAGGGAGCCGATCCTACGAGCAGTACTTC. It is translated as CASSLGSRSYEQYF.

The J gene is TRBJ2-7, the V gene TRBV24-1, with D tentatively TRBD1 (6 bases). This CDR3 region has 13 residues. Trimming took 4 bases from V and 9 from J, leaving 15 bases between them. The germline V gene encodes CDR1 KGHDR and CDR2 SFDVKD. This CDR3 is CATSDLTGSGQYF. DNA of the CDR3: TGTGCCACCAGTGACTTAACAGGGAGCGGGCAGTACTTC.

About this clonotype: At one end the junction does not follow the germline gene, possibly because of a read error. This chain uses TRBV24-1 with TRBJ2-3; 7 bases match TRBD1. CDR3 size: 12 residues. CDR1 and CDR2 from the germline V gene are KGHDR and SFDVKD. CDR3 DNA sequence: TGTTCCACCACAGGGGCCACAGATACGCAGTATTTT. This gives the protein CSTTGATDTQYF.

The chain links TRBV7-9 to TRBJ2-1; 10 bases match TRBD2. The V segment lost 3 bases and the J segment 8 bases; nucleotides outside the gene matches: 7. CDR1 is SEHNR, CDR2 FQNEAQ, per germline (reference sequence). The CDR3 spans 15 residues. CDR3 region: CASSLWLAGVYEQFF. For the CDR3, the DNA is TGTGCCAGCAGCTTGTGGCTAGCGGGAGTATATGAGCAGTTCTTC.

CDR3 protein: CASSLGTGYQPQHF. The CDR3, as DNA: TGTGCCAGCAGTTTAGGGACAGGGTATCAGCCCCAGCATTTT. The chain couples TRBV12-3 or TRBV12-4 to TRBJ1-5, with 8 bases lining up with TRBD1. This CDR3 contains 14 residues. J was trimmed by 5 bases and V by 1 base; bases with no gene match: 1.

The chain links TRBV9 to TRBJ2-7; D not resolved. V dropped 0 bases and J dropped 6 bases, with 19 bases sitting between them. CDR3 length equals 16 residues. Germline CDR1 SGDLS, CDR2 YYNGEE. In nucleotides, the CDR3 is TGTGCCAGCAGCGTAGGAGCCCTAGGGCCCACCCTCGAGCAGTACTTC. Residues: CASSVGALGPTLEQYF.

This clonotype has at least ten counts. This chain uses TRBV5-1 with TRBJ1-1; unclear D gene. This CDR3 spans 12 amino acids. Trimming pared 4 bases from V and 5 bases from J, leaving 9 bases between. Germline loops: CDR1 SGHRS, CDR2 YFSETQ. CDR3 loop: CASSIDGTEAFF. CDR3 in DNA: TGCGCCAGCAGCATCGACGGAACTGAAGCTTTCTTT. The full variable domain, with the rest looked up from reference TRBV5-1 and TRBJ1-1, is KAGVTQTPRYLIKTRGQQVTLSCSPISGHRSVSWYQQTPGQGLQFLFEYFSETQRNKGNFPGRFSGRQFSNSRSEMNVSTLELGDSALYLCASSIDGTEAFFGQGTRLTVV.

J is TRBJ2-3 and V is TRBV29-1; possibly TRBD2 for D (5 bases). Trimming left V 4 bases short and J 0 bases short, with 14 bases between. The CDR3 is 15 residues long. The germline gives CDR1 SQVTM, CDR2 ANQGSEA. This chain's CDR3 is CSVVPSGTSTDTQYF. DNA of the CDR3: TGCAGCGTTGTGCCCAGCGGCACTAGCACAGATACGCAGTATTTT.

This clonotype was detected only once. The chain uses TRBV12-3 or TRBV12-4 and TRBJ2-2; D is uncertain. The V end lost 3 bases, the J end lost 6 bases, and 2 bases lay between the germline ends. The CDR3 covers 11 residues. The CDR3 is CASSFPGELFF. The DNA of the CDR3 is TGTGCCAGCAGTTTCCCCGGGGAGCTGTTTTTT.

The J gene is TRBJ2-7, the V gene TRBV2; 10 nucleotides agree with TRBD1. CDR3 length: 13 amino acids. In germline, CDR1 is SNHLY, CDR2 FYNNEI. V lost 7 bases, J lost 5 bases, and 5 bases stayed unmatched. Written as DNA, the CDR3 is TGTGCCAGCAACCTGGGACAGGGGAACGAGCAGTACTTC. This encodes CASNLGQGNEQYF.

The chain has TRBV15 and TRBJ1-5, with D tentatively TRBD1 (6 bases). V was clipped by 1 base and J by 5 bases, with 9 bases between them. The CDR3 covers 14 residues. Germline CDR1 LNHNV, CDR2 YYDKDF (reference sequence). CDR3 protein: CATSRVAGDQPQHF. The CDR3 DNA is TGTGCCACCAGCAGAGTTGCAGGGGATCAGCCCCAGCATTTT.

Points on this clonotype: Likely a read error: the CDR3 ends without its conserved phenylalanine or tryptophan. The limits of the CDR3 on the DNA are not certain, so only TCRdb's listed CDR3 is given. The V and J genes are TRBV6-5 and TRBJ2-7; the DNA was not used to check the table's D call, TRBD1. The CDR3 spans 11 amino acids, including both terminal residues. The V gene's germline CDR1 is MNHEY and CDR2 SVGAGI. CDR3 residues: CASSYGGEEYL.

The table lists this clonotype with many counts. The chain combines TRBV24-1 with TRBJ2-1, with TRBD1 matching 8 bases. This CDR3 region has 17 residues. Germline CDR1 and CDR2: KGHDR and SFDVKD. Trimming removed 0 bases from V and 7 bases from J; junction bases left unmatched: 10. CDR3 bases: TGTGCCACCAGTGATTTGGGGGACAGGAATCACCCAAATGAGCAGTTCTTC. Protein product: CATSDLGDRNHPNEQFF.

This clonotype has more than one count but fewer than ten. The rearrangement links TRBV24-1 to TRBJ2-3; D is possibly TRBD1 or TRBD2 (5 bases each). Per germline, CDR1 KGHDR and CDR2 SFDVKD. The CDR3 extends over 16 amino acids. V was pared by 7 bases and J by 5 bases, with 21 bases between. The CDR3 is CATSPAGGRARDTQYF. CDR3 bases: TGTGCCACCAGCCCCGCCGGAGGCAGGGCCAGAGATACGCAGTATTTT.

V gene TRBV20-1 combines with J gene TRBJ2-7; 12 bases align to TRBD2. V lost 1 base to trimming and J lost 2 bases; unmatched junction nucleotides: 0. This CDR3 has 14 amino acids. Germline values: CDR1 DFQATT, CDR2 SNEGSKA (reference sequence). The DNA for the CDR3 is TGCAGTGCTAGAGCTAGCGGGAGGGCCTACGAGCAGTACTTC. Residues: CSARASGRAYEQYF.

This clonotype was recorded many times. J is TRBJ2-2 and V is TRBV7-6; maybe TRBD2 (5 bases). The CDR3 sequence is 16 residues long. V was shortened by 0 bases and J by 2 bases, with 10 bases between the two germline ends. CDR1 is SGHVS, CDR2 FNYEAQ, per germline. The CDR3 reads CASSLAASPNTGELFF. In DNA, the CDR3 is TGTGCCAGCAGCTTAGCCGCTAGCCCCAACACCGGGGAGCTGTTTTTT.

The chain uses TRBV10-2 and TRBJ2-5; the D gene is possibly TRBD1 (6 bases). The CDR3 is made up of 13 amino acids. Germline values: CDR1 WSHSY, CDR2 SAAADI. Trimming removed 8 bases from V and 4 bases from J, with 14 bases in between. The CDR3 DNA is TGCGCCAGCTTGTTTACAGGGTCAGAGACCCAGTACTTC. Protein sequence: CASLFTGSETQYF.

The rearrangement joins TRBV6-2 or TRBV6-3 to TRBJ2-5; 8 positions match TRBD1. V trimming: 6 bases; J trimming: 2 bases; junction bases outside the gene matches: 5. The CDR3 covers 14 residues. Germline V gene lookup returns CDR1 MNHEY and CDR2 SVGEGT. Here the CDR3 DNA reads TGTGCCAGCAGCAGGGGGCGCAGGCAAGAGACCCAGTACTTC. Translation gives CASSRGRRQETQYF.

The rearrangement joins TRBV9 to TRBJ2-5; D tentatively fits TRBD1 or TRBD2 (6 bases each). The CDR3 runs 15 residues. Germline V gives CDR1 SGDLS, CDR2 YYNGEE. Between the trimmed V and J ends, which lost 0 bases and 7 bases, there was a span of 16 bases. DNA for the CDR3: TGTGCCAGCAGCGTAGTTTCCGGGGGCGTGGGGACCCAGTACTTC. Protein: CASSVVSGGVGTQYF.

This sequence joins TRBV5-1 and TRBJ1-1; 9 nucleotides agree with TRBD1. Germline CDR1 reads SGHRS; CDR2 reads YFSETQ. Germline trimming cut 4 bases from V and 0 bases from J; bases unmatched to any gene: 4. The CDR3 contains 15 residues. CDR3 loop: CASSAGQGLNTEAFF. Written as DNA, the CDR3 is TGCGCCAGCAGCGCTGGACAGGGGTTGAACACTGAAGCTTTCTTT.

CDR3 in amino acids: CAISGRGIDYEQYF. The CDR3 region has the DNA TGTGCCATCAGTGGTCGAGGGATAGACTACGAGCAGTACTTC. V and J are TRBV10-3 and TRBJ2-7; D is possibly TRBD2 (5 bases). In germline, CDR1 is ENHRY, CDR2 SYGVKD. This CDR3 has 14 amino acids. V was trimmed by 4 bases and J by 3 bases, leaving 13 bases between them.

CDR3 sequence: CSAPGLVANEQFF. CDR3 in DNA: TGCAGTGCTCCTGGACTAGTTGCGAATGAGCAGTTCTTC. V usage is TRBV20-1 and J usage is TRBJ2-1; TRBD2 agrees at 7 bases. The CDR3 covers 13 residues. Germline assignment: CDR1 DFQATT and CDR2 SNEGSKA (reference sequence). The trim removed 5 bases at V and 7 bases at J, leaving 8 bases unmatched.

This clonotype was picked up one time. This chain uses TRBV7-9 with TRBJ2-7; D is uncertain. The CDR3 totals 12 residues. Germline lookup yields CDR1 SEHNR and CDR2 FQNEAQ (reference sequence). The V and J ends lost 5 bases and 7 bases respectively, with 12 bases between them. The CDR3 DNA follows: TGTGCCAGCAGCCTTTGTGGTTGTGAGCAGTACTTC. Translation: CASSLCGCEQYF. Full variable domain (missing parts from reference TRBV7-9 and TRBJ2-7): DTGVSQNPRHKITKRGQNVTFRCDPISEHNRLYWYRQTLGQGPEFLTYFQNEAQLEKSRLLSDRFSAERPKGSFSTLEIQRTEQGDSAMYLCASSLCGCEQYFGPGTRLTVT.

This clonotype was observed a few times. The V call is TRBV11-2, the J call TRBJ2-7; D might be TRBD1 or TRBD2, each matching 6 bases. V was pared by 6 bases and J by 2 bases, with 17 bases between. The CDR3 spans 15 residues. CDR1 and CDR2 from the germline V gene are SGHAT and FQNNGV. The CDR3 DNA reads TGTGCCAGCAGGATAGGGGGAGGCACCACCTACGAGCAGTACTTC. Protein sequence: CASRIGGGTTYEQYF.